What follows are 5 T cell receptor beta chains derived from one specimen sequenced in a study of shared clonotypes between healthy human individuals (dated by TCRdb to 2019 to 2021). Library preparation used the immunoSEQ multiplex PCR assay. As stored in TCRdb, this immuneACCESS dataset retains in-frame rearrangements with V and J assigned. A fraction of the clones does not appear; measured against another copy, unresolved V genes explain less than half of the discrepancy, and the remainder lacks a known reason. Within this sample are about 2 million clones, with about 95% of them counted one time only. The biggest ten clones account for around 0.13% of the sample. The sequencing input was naive CD4+ T cells sorted from blood. Taken with the paper, the label for cell subset or site translates to: CD45RA+ positively selected. These receptors all come from a young man in good health.

This chain connects TRBV30 to TRBJ2-3; TRBD2 aligns across 8 bases. CDR1 is GTSNPN, CDR2 SVGIG, per germline (reference sequence). J gave up 4 bases and V 2 bases, and 2 bases lay outside the gene matches. The CDR3 has 13 residues. Written as DNA, the CDR3 is TGTGCCTGGAGTCGGGGGGGGGCAGATACGCAGTATTTT. It encodes CAWSRGGADTQYF.

V gene TRBV7-3 combines with J gene TRBJ2-1; 9 bases map to TRBD2. There are 15 residues in the CDR3. The V segment lost 2 bases and the J segment 8 bases; nucleotides outside the gene matches: 7. CDR1 and CDR2 from the germline V gene are SGHTA and FQGTGA. As DNA, the CDR3 is TGTGCCAGCAGCTTATTCCTAGCGGGGTCAGATGAGCAGTTCTTC. Translated, it gives CASSLFLAGSDEQFF.

The V and J genes are TRBV15 and TRBJ1-1; D ambiguous. Germline loops: CDR1 LNHNV, CDR2 YYDKDF (reference sequence). This CDR3 is 14 amino acids long. V dropped 6 bases and J dropped 1 base, with 12 bases sitting between them. CDR3 bases: TGTGCCACCAGTAGCCGGATACCGAACACTGAAGCTTTCTTT. Protein product: CATSSRIPNTEAFF. Together with reference TRBV15 and TRBJ1-1, the CDR3 gives the full variable domain: DAMVIQNPRYQVTQFGKPVTLSCSQTLNHNVMYWYQQKSSQAPKLLFHYYDKDFNNEADTPDNFQSRRPNTSFCFLDIRSPGLGDTAMYLCATSSRIPNTEAFFGQGTRLTVV.

The rearrangement joins TRBV19 to TRBJ2-6, with no clear D. The CDR3 contains 14 residues. Germline-derived CDR1 and CDR2 are LNHDA and SQIVND (reference sequence). V was clipped by 6 bases and J by 0 bases, with 6 bases between them. Written as DNA, the CDR3 is TGTGCCAGTAGAGGAATCTCTGGGGCCAACGTCCTGACTTTC. The encoded protein is CASRGISGANVLTF.

The genes are TRBV5-4 and TRBJ1-2, with TRBD1 matching 10 bases. Trimming removed 3 bases from V and 6 bases from J; junction bases left unmatched: 8. The length of the CDR3 is 15 residues. CDR1 is SGHNT and CDR2 is YYREEE in the germline V gene (reference sequence). As DNA, the CDR3 is TGTGCCAGCAGCTGGCCGGGACAGGGGAGCCATGGCTACACCTTC. It encodes CASSWPGQGSHGYTF.